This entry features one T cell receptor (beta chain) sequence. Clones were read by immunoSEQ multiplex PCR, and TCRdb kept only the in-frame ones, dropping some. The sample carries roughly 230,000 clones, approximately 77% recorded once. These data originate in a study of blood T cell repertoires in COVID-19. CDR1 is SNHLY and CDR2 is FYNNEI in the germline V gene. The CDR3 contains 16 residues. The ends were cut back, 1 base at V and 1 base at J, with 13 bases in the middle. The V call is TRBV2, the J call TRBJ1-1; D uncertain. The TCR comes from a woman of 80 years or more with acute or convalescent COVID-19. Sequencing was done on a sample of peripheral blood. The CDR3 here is CASSEGRPNQNTEAFF. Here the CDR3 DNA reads TGTGCCAGCAGTGAAGGGCGGCCGAACCAGAACACTGAAGCTTTCTTT.